Below are 28 T cell receptor beta chains sequenced from a single sample in a study of cytomegalovirus exposure and HLA in healthy donors. PCR employed 60 Vbeta and 13 Jbeta primers. This table comes from immunoSEQ multiplex PCR, and its TCRdb copy is limited to in-frame clones, with some not included. The sample lists a few hundred thousand clones, approximately 85% seen once, with 2% in the top ten. Sequencing was carried out using PBMCs. The receptors were sampled from a woman aged 40-49 years in good health and CMV-seropositive.

This clone was counted once. The chain uses TRBV5-1 and TRBJ2-2; 8 positions agree with TRBD2. Germline loops: CDR1 SGHRS, CDR2 YFSETQ. The CDR3 consists of 13 residues. V dropped 5 bases and J dropped 6; count of bases not matched to a gene: 3. The CDR3, as DNA: TGCGCCAGCAGACAGCGGGAGTCCGGGGAGCTGTTTTTT. Translated: CASRQRESGELFF.

The gene calls are TRBV6-6 and TRBJ2-3; a weak D match, TRBD1 (6 bases). CDR3 length equals 15 residues. Germline lookup yields CDR1 MNHNY and CDR2 SVGAGI (reference sequence). V lost 0 bases and J lost 2, with 9 bases in between. CDR3 sequence (DNA): TGTGCCAGCAGTTACTCAAGGACAGACACAGATACGCAGTATTTT. The encoded protein is CASSYSRTDTDTQYF.

This sequence joins TRBV7-9 and TRBJ2-2, with D hard to call. Trimming shortened V by 1 base and J by 1 base, and 7 bases separated the two germline ends. The CDR3 extends over 15 amino acids. CDR1 and CDR2 from the germline V gene are SEHNR and FQNEAQ (reference sequence). CDR3 nucleotide sequence: TGTGCCAGCAGCTTAGGTGCGGTGAACACCGGGGAGCTGTTTTTT. It encodes CASSLGAVNTGELFF.

The rearrangement uses TRBV30 and TRBJ2-3; 10 bases match TRBD2. The CDR3 loop spans 14 amino acids. Unmatched junction bases numbered 7, after V lost 8 bases and J lost 2 bases. Per the germline V gene, CDR1 is GTSNPN and CDR2 is SVGIG (reference sequence). The CDR3 protein is CARSGLAPTDTQYF. In DNA, the CDR3 is TGTGCCCGCTCGGGACTAGCGCCCACAGATACGCAGTATTTT.

The rearrangement uses TRBV4-3 and TRBJ2-1; 7 bases fit TRBD2. This CDR3 has 17 amino acids. Per the germline V gene, CDR1 is LGHNA and CDR2 is YSLEER. The junction had 6 bases not matched to a gene; V was cut back by 0 bases and J by 1 base. The CDR3, as DNA: TGCGCCAGCAGCCAAGATATGGACGGGAGGTCCTACAATGAGCAGTTCTTC. Amino acids: CASSQDMDGRSYNEQFF.

The table lists this clone with a count of one. This rearrangement joins TRBV28 to TRBJ1-5, with TRBD1 matching 7 bases. Germline values: CDR1 MDHEN, CDR2 SYDVKM. The CDR3 covers 14 residues. The V segment lost 5 bases and the J segment 6 bases; nucleotides outside the gene matches: 7. The CDR3 reads CASSIPTGVQPQHF. The CDR3 coding sequence is TGTGCCAGCAGTATACCCACAGGGGTTCAGCCCCAGCATTTT.

The chain uses TRBV29-1 and TRBJ2-5, with TRBD2 as a possible D gene (7 bases). The CDR3 spans 13 residues. V was clipped by 6 bases and J by 2 bases, with 13 bases between them. The germline V gene has CDR1 SQVTM and CDR2 ANQGSEA. CDR3 sequence: CSVLEGGQETQYF. CDR3 coding DNA: TGCAGCGTCTTAGAGGGGGGGCAAGAGACCCAGTACTTC.

This rearrangement joins TRBV18 to TRBJ2-7; 8 nucleotides agree with TRBD2. J gave up 4 bases and V 3 bases, and 2 bases lay outside the gene matches. The CDR3 runs to 13 residues. Looked up from germline, CDR1 is KGHSH and CDR2 is LQKENI. The CDR3 is CASSPASGYEQYF. The CDR3 region has the DNA TGTGCCAGCTCACCGGCTAGCGGGTACGAGCAGTACTTC.

V usage is TRBV25-1 and J usage is TRBJ1-3; 8 nucleotides match TRBD1. The ends lost 4 bases at V and 0 bases at J; junction bases unmatched: 11. Looked up from germline, CDR1 is MGHDK and CDR2 is SYGVNS. The CDR3 totals 18 residues. The CDR3 region is CASSVTGTGTRSGNTIYF. CDR3 nucleotide sequence: TGTGCCAGCAGTGTTACCGGGACAGGAACCCGCTCTGGAAACACCATATATTTT.

The genes are TRBV13 and TRBJ2-7; the match to TRBD2 covers 11 bases. This CDR3 comprises 14 residues. Germline V CDR1 and CDR2: PRHDT, FYEKMQ (reference sequence). Germline trimming cut 6 bases from V and 2 bases from J; bases unmatched to any gene: 3. The CDR3 sequence: CASRYSGRAYEQYF. Written as DNA, the CDR3 is TGTGCCAGCAGGTATAGCGGGAGGGCCTACGAGCAGTACTTC.

The chain employs TRBV7-9 and TRBJ1-6; a possible D gene is TRBD1 (6 bases). Germline values: CDR1 SEHNR, CDR2 FQNEAQ (reference sequence). Trimming took 5 bases from V and 8 from J, leaving 13 bases between them. The CDR3 covers 14 residues. In DNA, the CDR3 is TGTGCCAGCAGCGCTCAGGGGTGGGATTCACCCCTCCACTTT. Amino acids: CASSAQGWDSPLHF.

The chain carries TRBV5-6 and TRBJ2-7; 10 positions agree with TRBD2. J gave up 3 bases and V 6 bases, and 6 bases lay outside the gene matches. CDR1 and CDR2 (germline): SGHDT, YYEEEE. The CDR3 runs 14 residues. The CDR3 reads CASTIAGGIYEQYF. CDR3 coding DNA: TGTGCCAGCACCATAGCGGGAGGTATCTACGAGCAGTACTTC.

V is TRBV5-6 and J is TRBJ2-1; 13 bases match TRBD2. This CDR3 has 17 residues. V trimming: 2 bases; J trimming: 8 bases; junction bases outside the gene matches: 10. Germline CDR1 reads SGHDT; CDR2 reads YYEEEE. This chain's CDR3 is CASSFGLAGEGGHEQFF. CDR3 DNA sequence: TGTGCCAGCAGCTTTGGACTAGCGGGAGAGGGGGGGCATGAGCAGTTCTTC.

The sample holds one count of this clone. The chain recombines TRBV21-1 with TRBJ2-7; the table calls TRBD1, which could not be checked here. TRBV21-1 is reported as a pseudogene. CDR3 length: 15 residues. The DNA of the CDR3 is TGTGCCAGCAGCACCTGGACAGGGTCCTCCTACGAGCAGTACTTC. Amino acids: CASSTWTGSSYEQYF.

The rearrangement joins TRBV5-4 to TRBJ1-3, with 11 bases fitting TRBD1. There are 18 residues in the CDR3. CDR1 is SGHNT, CDR2 YYREEE, per germline (reference sequence). V lost 3 bases and J lost 0; bases outside the gene matches: 8. CDR3 in amino acids: CASSSDRGRTISGNTIYF. CDR3 nucleotides: TGTGCCAGCAGCTCGGACAGGGGGCGGACTATCTCTGGAAACACCATATATTTT.

This sequence joins TRBV10-3 and TRBJ1-1; TRBD1 agrees at 7 bases. With V trimmed by 6 bases and J by 1 base, 5 bases remained unmatched. The CDR3 loop spans 14 amino acids. Germline CDR1 is ENHRY and CDR2 is SYGVKD. This chain's CDR3 is CAIREGGRNTEAFF. The CDR3 region has the DNA TGTGCCATCAGGGAAGGGGGCCGGAACACTGAAGCTTTCTTT.

This clone was observed a handful of times. V usage is TRBV4-1 and J usage is TRBJ1-4; D gene uncertain. Germline CDR1 reads MGHRA; CDR2 reads YSYEKL. The ends were cut back, 0 bases at V and 7 bases at J, with 12 bases in the middle. The CDR3 is 15 residues long. CDR3 sequence: CASSQEGDWSEKLFF. As DNA, the CDR3 is TGCGCCAGCAGCCAAGAAGGAGATTGGAGTGAAAAACTGTTTTTT.

The chain employs TRBV14 and TRBJ2-7; no definite D call. Germline V lookup: CDR1 SGHDN, CDR2 FVKESK. The length of the CDR3 is 11 residues. V lost 3 bases to trimming and J lost 3 bases, with 3 bases between them. CDR3 DNA: TGTGCCAGCAGCCAGTACTACGAGCAGTACTTC. It specifies CASSQYYEQYF.

The CDR3 DNA sequence: TGTGCCACCAGCAGAGATCTGACCTATAGACAGGAAAACACTGAAGCTTTCTTT. Protein: CATSRDLTYRQENTEAFF. The chain has TRBV15 and TRBJ1-1; D might be TRBD1 (6 bases). The CDR3 loop spans 18 amino acids. Trimming pared 0 bases from V and 2 bases from J, leaving 19 bases between. Per the germline V gene, CDR1 is LNHNV and CDR2 is YYDKDF (reference sequence).

This clone turned up a few times. CDR3 coding DNA: TGTGCCAGCAGCTTAGATCTTAGCGGGAGGAACATTCAGTACTTC. Translated, it gives CASSLDLSGRNIQYF. The chain recombines TRBV7-2 with TRBJ2-4; 10 nucleotides agree with TRBD2. V shed 1 base and J 7 bases; nucleotides not matched to a gene: 4. The CDR3 covers 15 residues. Germline values: CDR1 SGHTA, CDR2 FQGNSA.

V gene TRBV28 combines with J gene TRBJ2-1, with D possibly being TRBD2 (5 bases). The CDR3 extends over 12 amino acids. V was pared by 4 bases and J by 15 bases, with 16 bases between. Germline V lookup: CDR1 MDHEN, CDR2 SYDVKM. Here the CDR3 reads CASSSSTTSRFF. CDR3 sequence (DNA): TGTGCCAGCAGTTCCTCGACTACTAGTAGGTTCTTC.

The rearrangement links TRBV7-9 to TRBJ1-5; 7 nucleotides align to TRBD1. The V segment lost 7 bases and the J segment 4 bases; nucleotides outside the gene matches: 4. The CDR3 has 13 residues. CDR1 and CDR2 from the germline V gene are SEHNR and FQNEAQ (reference sequence). This CDR3 is CASTQGQNQPQHF. The CDR3 DNA reads as TGTGCCAGCACCCAGGGACAGAATCAGCCCCAGCATTTT.

The chain recombines TRBV27 with TRBJ2-7; TRBD1 might be the D (6 bases). The CDR3 has 12 amino acids. Germline V lookup: CDR1 MNHEY, CDR2 SMNVEV (reference sequence). The V end lost 6 bases, the J end lost 3 bases, and 9 bases lay between the germline ends. The DNA of the CDR3 is TGTGCCAGCAGCGAAGGGGGCTACGAGCAGTACTTC. Translated: CASSEGGYEQYF.

The V gene is TRBV7-9, the J gene TRBJ1-2; D perhaps matches TRBD1 (5 bases). V gave up 1 base and J gave up 4 bases, with 16 bases separating them. The CDR3 consists of 16 residues. Per germline, CDR1 SEHNR and CDR2 FQNEAQ (reference sequence). DNA for the CDR3: TGTGCCAGCAGCTTAGAAGCAGGGCTCCATGCCTATGGCTACACCTTC. It codes for CASSLEAGLHAYGYTF.

As for this clone: In the same sample, other DNA sequences code for this CDR3. This chain uses TRBV28 with TRBJ2-7; D not resolved. This CDR3 spans 11 amino acids. Germline V gives CDR1 MDHEN, CDR2 SYDVKM. V lost 4 bases, J lost 3 bases, and 4 bases lay in between. CDR3 sequence (DNA): TGTGCCAGCAGTTCTTACTACGAGCAGTACTTC. It translates to CASSSYYEQYF.

The rearrangement links TRBV6-5 to TRBJ1-3; D unclear. V lost 6 bases, J lost 4 bases, and 16 bases lay in between. The CDR3 consists of 15 residues. Germline loops: CDR1 MNHEY, CDR2 SVGAGI. Written as DNA, the CDR3 is TGTGCCAGCAGCCGACTGGGAGGATCGGGAAACACCATATATTTT. Its translation: CASSRLGGSGNTIYF.

This rearrangement joins TRBV6-1 to TRBJ1-3; TRBD1 matches 9 bases. There are 14 residues in the CDR3. Losses at the gene ends were 8 bases for V and 4 bases for J; bases not matched to a gene: 6. Germline-derived CDR1 and CDR2 are MNHNS and SASEGT. DNA of the CDR3: TGTGCCAGCTTTGGGACAGGGATGGGAAACACCATATATTTT. Translated: CASFGTGMGNTIYF.

This clone occurred a few times. The chain recombines TRBV19 with TRBJ1-5; 8 bases are shared with TRBD1. J gave up 16 bases and V 0 bases, and 8 bases lay outside the gene matches. Germline CDR1 is LNHDA and CDR2 is SQIVND (reference sequence). CDR3 length equals 13 residues. CDR3 protein: CASSIEGTGPNHF. The CDR3 nucleotides read TGTGCCAGTAGTATAGAAGGGACAGGCCCTAACCATTTT. Based on the CDR3 plus reference TRBV19 and TRBJ1-5, the full variable domain is DGGITQSPKYLFRKEGQNVTLSCEQNLNHDAMYWYRQDPGQGLRLIYYSQIVNDFQKGDIAEGYSVSREKKESFPLTVTSAQKNPTAFYLCASSIEGTGPNHFGDGTRLSIL.